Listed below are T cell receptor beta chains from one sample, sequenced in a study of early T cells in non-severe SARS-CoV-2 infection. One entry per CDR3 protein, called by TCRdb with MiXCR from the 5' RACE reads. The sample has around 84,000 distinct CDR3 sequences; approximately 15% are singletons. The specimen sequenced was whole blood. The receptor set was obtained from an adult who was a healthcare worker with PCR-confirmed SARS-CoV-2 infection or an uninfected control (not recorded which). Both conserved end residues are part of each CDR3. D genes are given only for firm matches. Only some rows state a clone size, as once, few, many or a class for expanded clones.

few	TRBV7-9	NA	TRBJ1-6	CASSLRAAGVSYNSPLHF	TGTGCCAGCAGCTTACGGGCGGCGGGTGTATCCTATAATTCACCCCTCCACTTT
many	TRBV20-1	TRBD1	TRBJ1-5	CSAIRDREYQPQHF	TGCAGTGCGATCCGGGACAGGGAGTATCAGCCCCAGCATTTT
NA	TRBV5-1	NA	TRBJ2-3	CASRAERISTDTQYF	TGCGCCTCCCGGGCGGAGCGGATAAGCACAGATACGCAGTATTTT
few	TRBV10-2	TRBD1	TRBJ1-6	CASSATGASSPLHF	TGCGCCAGCAGTGCGACAGGGGCGAGTTCACCCCTCCACTTT
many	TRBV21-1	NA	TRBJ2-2	CASSKGRGGELFF	TGTGCCAGCAGCAAAGGAAGGGGCGGGGAGCTGTTTTTT
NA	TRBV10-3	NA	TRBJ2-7	CAISEEGLNYEQYF	TGTGCCATCAGTGAAGAGGGACTGAATTACGAGCAGTACTTC
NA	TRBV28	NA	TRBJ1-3	CASRAENTIYF	TGTGCCAGCAGAGCTGAAAACACCATATATTTT
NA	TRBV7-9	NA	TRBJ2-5	CASSSLRQEETQYF	TGTGCCAGCAGCAGTCTCCGACAGGAAGAGACCCAGTACTTC
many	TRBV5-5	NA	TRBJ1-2	CASSNGPGPQGYTF	TGTGCCAGCAGCAACGGCCCAGGGCCACAAGGCTACACCTTC
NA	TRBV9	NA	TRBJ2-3	CASKGQTDTQYF	TGTGCCAGCAAAGGGCAGACAGATACGCAGTATTTT
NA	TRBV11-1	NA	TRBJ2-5	CASSLDLAEREETQYF	TGTGCCAGCAGCCTCGATTTAGCGGAGCGGGAAGAGACCCAGTACTTC
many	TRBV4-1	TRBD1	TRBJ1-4	CASSQAGQNEKLFF	TGCGCCAGCAGCCAGGCGGGACAGAATGAAAAACTGTTTTTT
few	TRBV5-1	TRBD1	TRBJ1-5	CASSLVPRTGPSNQPQHF	TGCGCCAGCAGCTTGGTCCCTAGGACAGGTCCAAGCAATCAGCCCCAGCATTTT
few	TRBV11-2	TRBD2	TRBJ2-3	CASSLTSGRGTDTQYF	TGTGCCAGCAGCTTAACTAGCGGGAGAGGGACAGATACGCAGTATTTT
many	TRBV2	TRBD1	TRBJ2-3	CASSLDRGRDTQYF	TGTGCCAGCAGTCTAGACAGGGGAAGGGATACGCAGTATTTT
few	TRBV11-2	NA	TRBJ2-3	CASSVFPSTDTQYF	TGTGCCAGCAGCGTCTTCCCTAGCACAGATACGCAGTATTTT
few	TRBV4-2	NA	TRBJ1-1	CASSHKDGEEVFF	TGTGCCAGCAGCCATAAGGACGGAGAAGAAGTTTTCTTT
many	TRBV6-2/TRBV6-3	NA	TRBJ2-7	CASRPTTRYEQYF	TGTGCCAGCAGACCTACTACTAGGTACGAGCAGTACTTC
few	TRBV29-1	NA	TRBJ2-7	CSAILGGEQYF	TGCAGCGCCATTCTCGGGGGTGAGCAGTACTTC
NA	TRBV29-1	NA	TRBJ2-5	CSDRDAGTETQYF	TGCAGCGACCGGGACGCGGGTACGGAGACCCAGTACTTC
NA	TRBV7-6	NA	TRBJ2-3	CASSLQHSTTDTQYF	TGTGCCAGCAGCTTACAACACAGTACGACAGATACGCAGTATTTT
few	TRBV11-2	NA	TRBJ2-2	CASGLQGPGELFF	TGTGCCAGCGGCTTACAGGGTCCCGGGGAGCTGTTTTTT
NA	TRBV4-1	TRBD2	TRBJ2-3	CASSQDASGRVGAQYF	TGCGCCAGCAGCCAAGATGCTAGCGGGAGAGTGGGTGCGCAGTATTTT
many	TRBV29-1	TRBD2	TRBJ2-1	CSASGTSGRFEQFF	TGCAGCGCATCCGGGACTAGCGGGAGGTTTGAGCAGTTCTTC
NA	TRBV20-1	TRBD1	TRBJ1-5	CSALDRANQPQHF	TGCAGTGCCTTGGACAGGGCCAATCAGCCCCAGCATTTT
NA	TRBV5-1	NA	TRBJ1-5	CAISGTEVYSNQPQHF	TGCGCCATCTCCGGGACTGAGGTTTATAGCAATCAGCCCCAGCATTTT
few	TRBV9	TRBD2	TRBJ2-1	CASSASGTSGSNEQFF	TGTGCCAGCAGCGCATCCGGGACTAGCGGGAGTAATGAGCAGTTCTTC
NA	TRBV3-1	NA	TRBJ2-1	CASSQDGLANYNEQFF	TGTGCCAGCAGCCAAGACGGCCTAGCGAACTACAATGAGCAGTTCTTC
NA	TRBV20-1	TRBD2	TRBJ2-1	CSARDPGGRDYNEQFF	TGCAGTGCTAGAGACCCGGGGGGGAGGGATTACAATGAGCAGTTCTTC
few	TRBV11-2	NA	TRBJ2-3	CASSRLISTDTQYF	TGTGCCAGCTCGCGTCTCATTAGCACAGATACGCAGTATTTT
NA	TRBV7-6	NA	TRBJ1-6	CASSSGHPSSYNSPLHF	TGTGCCAGCAGCTCGGGACACCCGAGCTCCTATAATTCACCCCTCCACTTT
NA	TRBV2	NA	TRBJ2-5	CASRENIVFIPGETQYF	TGTGCCAGCAGAGAAAATATAGTCTTCATACCGGGTGAGACCCAGTACTTC
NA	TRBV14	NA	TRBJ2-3	CASSQGGGPGSTQYF	TGTGCCAGCAGCCAAGGGGGGGGCCCAGGATCGACGCAGTATTTT
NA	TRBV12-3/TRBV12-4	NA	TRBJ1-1	CASSVGGSTEAFF	TGTGCCAGCAGCGTCGGGGGATCCACTGAAGCTTTCTTT
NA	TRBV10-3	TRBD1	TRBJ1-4	CAISEGATGVKLFF	TGTGCCATCAGTGAAGGAGCGACAGGGGTAAAACTGTTTTTT
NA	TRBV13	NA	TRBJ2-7	CASSSPGPPGRYEQYF	TGTGCCAGCAGCTCCCCCGGGCCCCCAGGCCGCTACGAGCAGTACTTC
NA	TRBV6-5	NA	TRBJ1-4	CASSYLRRSNEKLFF	TGTGCCAGCAGTTACTTGCGGCGGTCGAATGAAAAACTGTTTTTT
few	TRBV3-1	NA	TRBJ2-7	CASSQDKGGIHSYEQYF	TGTGCCAGCAGCCAAGACAAGGGTGGGATCCACTCCTACGAGCAGTACTTC
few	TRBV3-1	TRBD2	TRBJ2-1	CASSLALAGGPNEQFF	TGTGCCAGCAGCCTCGCTCTAGCGGGAGGGCCTAATGAGCAGTTCTTC
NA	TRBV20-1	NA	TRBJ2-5	CSASERFIRETQYF	TGCAGTGCTAGTGAGCGGTTTATCAGAGAGACCCAGTACTTC
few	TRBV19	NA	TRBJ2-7	CASSRGDSYEQYF	TGTGCCAGTAGCAGGGGGGACTCCTACGAGCAGTACTTC
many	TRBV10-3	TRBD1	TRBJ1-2	CAIRTRDREGGYTF	TGTGCCATCAGGACCCGGGACAGGGAGGGCGGCTACACCTTC
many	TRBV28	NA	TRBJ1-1	CASSFLLRNTEAFF	TGTGCCAGCAGTTTCCTCCTTAGGAACACTGAAGCTTTCTTT
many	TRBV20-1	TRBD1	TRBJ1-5	CSATGTVSNQPQHF	TGCAGTGCTACCGGGACAGTTTCCAATCAGCCCCAGCATTTT
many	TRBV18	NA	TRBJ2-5	CASSPPEETQYF	TGTGCCAGCTCACCACCGGAAGAGACCCAGTACTTC
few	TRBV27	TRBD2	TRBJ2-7	CASRGGPVGYEQYF	TGTGCCAGCCGGGGGGGCCCAGTAGGCTACGAGCAGTACTTC
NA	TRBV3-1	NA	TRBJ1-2	CASSQGSGYAYGYTF	TGTGCCAGCAGCCAAGGCTCAGGGTACGCCTATGGCTACACCTTC
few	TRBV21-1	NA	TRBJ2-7	CASSRRTGGEQYF	TGTGCCAGCAGCAGGAGGACAGGGGGCGAGCAGTACTTC
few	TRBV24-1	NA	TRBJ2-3	CATSDRRTQDTQYF	TGTGCCACCAGTGATAGGCGGACTCAGGATACGCAGTATTTT
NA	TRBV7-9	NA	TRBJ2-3	CASSPGLGDSTDTQYF	TGTGCCAGCAGCCCAGGTCTTGGGGACAGCACAGATACGCAGTATTTT